This TCR delta chain originates from a study of gamma-delta chains in newborns, infants, children. Overall study: Polyclonal expansion of innate γδ T cells after birth follows microbial exposure.

TCRdb repeated clone calling on the reads with CATT. The table includes approximately 4,000 delta-chain clones, 2.1% detected once. This CDR3 contains 15 residues. Trimming took 2 bases from V and 14 from J; bases not matched to a gene: 11. Germline CDR1 reads TSWWSYY; CDR2 reads QGS. The material sequenced was blood. The chain employs TRDV1 and TRDJ2; 10 nucleotides agree with TRDD3. The clonotype was recovered from a child who was a newborn, infant or young child, either healthy, febrile or measles-vaccinated (not recorded which). The CDR3 DNA follows: TGTGCTCTTGGGGAATCCCACTGGGGGATGAATTGGCTCTTCTTT. This sequence encodes CALGESHWGMNWLFF.